These 29 T cell receptor beta chains originate from one sample sequenced in a study of T-cell memory formation after mild COVID-19. In TCRdb, the 5' RACE reads were re-called with MiXCR into one record per CDR3 protein. The sample lists under 250,000 distinct CDR3 sequences, 15% seen once, with around 2% in the top ten. The sample consisted of PBMCs or a T cell subset sorted from them (not recorded which). These receptors came from an adult woman who had mild COVID-19 (a few samples of this study predate the infection). Cell type and time point are not known.

The table lists this clonotype with a few counts. The genes are TRBV5-1 and TRBJ1-1; 11 bases align to TRBD1. The CDR3 spans 16 residues. The V gene end was trimmed by 1 base and the J gene end by 1 base; junction bases not matched to a gene: 3. Germline CDR1 is SGHRS and CDR2 is YFSETQ. CDR3 region: CASSLSGTGGNTEAFF. The CDR3 bases are TGCGCCAGCAGCTTGTCCGGGACAGGGGGGAACACTGAAGCTTTCTTT.

This rearrangement joins TRBV7-6 to TRBJ1-2, with 8 bases lining up with TRBD1. This CDR3 is 15 amino acids long. Unmatched junction bases numbered 7, after V lost 5 bases and J lost 2 bases. Germline V CDR1 and CDR2: SGHVS, FNYEAQ. The CDR3 sequence: CASSARTGKNYGYTF. As DNA, the CDR3 is TGTGCCAGCAGCGCCCGGACAGGGAAAAACTATGGCTACACCTTC.

This clonotype has more than one count but fewer than ten. The rearrangement uses TRBV5-1 and TRBJ1-2, with D uncertain. CDR3 length equals 15 residues. CDR1 and CDR2 from the germline V gene are SGHRS and YFSETQ. The V gene lost 1 base and the J gene lost 4 bases, with 14 bases spanning the gap. The CDR3 sequence: CASSLTGAYSYGYTF. Here the CDR3 DNA reads TGCGCCAGCAGCTTGACCGGAGCCTATTCCTATGGCTACACCTTC.

This clonotype is a singleton in its sample. The V gene is TRBV12-3 or TRBV12-4, the J gene TRBJ1-2; D is ambiguous. Deletions cut 5 bases from V and 8 bases from J, with 12 bases between. The CDR3 extends over 12 amino acids. The CDR3 protein is CASSQRPLGYTF. In nucleotides, the CDR3 is TGTGCCAGCAGTCAAAGGCCACTCGGCTACACCTTC.

V and J are TRBV4-1 and TRBJ1-2; TRBD1 aligns across 8 bases. This CDR3 contains 15 residues. Germline lookup yields CDR1 MGHRA and CDR2 YSYEKL. With 4 bases clipped from V and 7 bases from J, the junction kept 11 bases outside the gene matches. For the CDR3, the DNA is TGCGCCAGCAGCCGAGAGGTGGACAGGGTTCTTGGCTACACCTTC. Protein sequence: CASSREVDRVLGYTF.

This clonotype was counted only a few times. The CDR3 DNA sequence: TGCGCCAGCAGCCAAGGACGCTTACCAAACACCGGGGAGCTGTTTTTT. This translates into CASSQGRLPNTGELFF. V and J are TRBV4-3 and TRBJ2-2; no reliable D call. V was trimmed by 1 base and J by 2 bases, leaving 11 bases between them. This CDR3 has 16 residues. The germline gives CDR1 LGHNA, CDR2 YSLEER.

The rearrangement links TRBV9 to TRBJ1-4; 8 nucleotides line up with TRBD1. The CDR3 runs 16 residues. Germline V CDR1 and CDR2: SGDLS, YYNGEE. V shed 3 bases, J shed 8 bases, and the junction held 12 bases outside the gene matches. The CDR3 spells CASSARLDRGGEKLFF. In DNA, the CDR3 is TGTGCCAGCAGCGCCAGACTTGACAGGGGAGGAGAAAAACTGTTTTTT. The whole variable domain, remainder taken from reference TRBV9 and TRBJ1-4, is DSGVTQTPKHLITATGQRVTLRCSPRSGDLSVYWYQQSLDQGLQFLIQYYNGEERAKGNILERFSAQQFPDLHSELNLSSLELGDSALYFCASSARLDRGGEKLFFGSGTQLSVL.

The J gene is TRBJ2-3, the V gene TRBV3-1; 9 bases are a match to TRBD2. Germline V CDR1 and CDR2: LGHDT, YNNKEL (reference sequence). Trimming took 0 bases from V and 5 from J; bases not matched to a gene: 9. CDR3 length: 17 amino acids. The CDR3 reads CASSQDSWRGGIDTQYF. The CDR3 DNA reads as TGTGCCAGCAGCCAAGATTCGTGGCGGGGGGGCATAGATACGCAGTATTTT.

This clonotype has a count of ten or more. The gene calls are TRBV12-3 or TRBV12-4 and TRBJ2-7; D possibly corresponds to TRBD2 (5 bases). The CDR3 runs 14 residues. V shed 7 bases and J shed 2 bases, with 15 bases lying between them. In DNA form, the CDR3 reads TGTGCCAGCACCTCACGGGCGGGTCCCTACGAGCAGTACTTC. As protein: CASTSRAGPYEQYF.

The CDR3, as DNA: TGCGCCAGCAGCCTAGACCAGGCCGGGGAGCTGTTTTTT. Translated: CASSLDQAGELFF. This chain joins TRBV5-1 and TRBJ2-2; D not resolved. From germline, CDR1 is SGHRS and CDR2 YFSETQ. CDR3 length: 13 amino acids. V lost 4 bases, J lost 6 bases, and 10 bases lay in between.

In its sample, this clonotype was seen a few times. The rearrangement joins TRBV18 to TRBJ1-5, with D tentatively TRBD1 (6 bases). Germline V gene lookup returns CDR1 KGHSH and CDR2 LQKENI. The V end was cut by 1 base, the J end by 2 bases, with 15 bases between. CDR3 length: 17 amino acids. The CDR3 bases are TGTGCCAGCTCACCACGGACGGGCAGGGGAGGCAATCAGCCCCAGCATTTT. This sequence encodes CASSPRTGRGGNQPQHF.

This clonotype was found many times. The chain links TRBV9 to TRBJ1-6, with D maybe TRBD1 (5 bases). Germline loops: CDR1 SGDLS, CDR2 YYNGEE. This CDR3 is 16 amino acids long. V gave up 4 bases and J gave up 3 bases, with 14 bases separating them. The CDR3 loop reads CASSPRSQGYNSPLHF. CDR3 nucleotide sequence: TGTGCCAGCAGCCCCAGATCCCAGGGCTATAATTCACCCCTCCACTTT.

This clonotype was seen a few times. V and J are TRBV15 and TRBJ1-1; D gene uncertain. V dropped 0 bases and J dropped 1 base, with 9 bases sitting between them. The CDR3 extends over 15 amino acids. Germline V gene lookup returns CDR1 LNHNV and CDR2 YYDKDF (reference sequence). This CDR3 is CATSRDYARNTEAFF. The CDR3 coding sequence is TGTGCCACCAGCAGAGATTATGCGAGGAACACTGAAGCTTTCTTT.

CDR3 protein: CASSLGRVSSYEQYF. DNA of the CDR3: TGCGCCAGCAGCTTGGGACGTGTGAGCTCCTACGAGCAGTACTTC. The chain links TRBV5-1 to TRBJ2-7; D is undetermined. The germline V gene has CDR1 SGHRS and CDR2 YFSETQ. The V end lost 0 bases, the J end lost 0 bases, and 10 bases lay between the germline ends. CDR3 length equals 15 residues.

V is TRBV12-3 or TRBV12-4 and J is TRBJ1-2; D unclear. The V end lost 4 bases, the J end lost 8 bases, and 8 bases lay between the germline ends. The CDR3 sequence is 11 residues long. The CDR3, as DNA: TGTGCCAGCAGTTGGACGTCAGGCTACACCTTC. It codes for CASSWTSGYTF.

The rearrangement links TRBV7-2 to TRBJ1-6; unclear D gene. Trimming took off 5 bases at V and 6 bases at J, with 8 bases between the two ends. The CDR3 consists of 13 residues. CDR1 SGHTA and CDR2 FQGNSA come from the germline V gene. CDR3 sequence: CASSLGPNSPLHF. In DNA, the CDR3 is TGTGCCAGCAGCCTGGGCCCTAATTCACCCCTCCACTTT. Full variable domain (outside the CDR3, taken from reference TRBV7-2 and TRBJ1-6): GAGVSQSPSNKVTEKGKDVELRCDPISGHTALYWYRQSLGQGLEFLIYFQGNSAPDKSGLPSDRFSAERTGGSVSTLTIQRTQQEDSAVYLCASSLGPNSPLHFGNGTRLTVT.

This clonotype was seen at least ten times. The chain recombines TRBV7-2 with TRBJ1-4; D possibly corresponds to TRBD1 (5 bases). From germline, CDR1 is SGHTA and CDR2 FQGNSA. V was clipped by 5 bases and J by 7 bases, with 17 bases between them. The CDR3 runs 15 residues. The CDR3 DNA reads TGTGCCAGCAGCCCACGGACCTCCAGGGTTGAAAAACTGTTTTTT. Protein: CASSPRTSRVEKLFF.

This clonotype was observed a handful of times. This chain joins TRBV6-4 and TRBJ2-4; the D gene is possibly TRBD1 (5 bases). Germline V gives CDR1 MRHNA, CDR2 SNTAGT. This CDR3 has 17 amino acids. Deletions cut 0 bases from V and 1 base from J, with 13 bases between. CDR3 protein: CASSDSQGIVAKNIQYF. For the CDR3, the DNA is TGTGCCAGCAGTGACTCGCAGGGAATTGTGGCCAAAAACATTCAGTACTTC.

This clonotype showed up just a few times. The chain combines TRBV9 with TRBJ1-1; D may be TRBD1 (5 bases). The V gene lost 4 bases and the J gene lost 6 bases, with 16 bases spanning the gap. The length of the CDR3 is 14 residues. Germline CDR1 SGDLS, CDR2 YYNGEE. The CDR3 DNA follows: TGTGCCAGCAGCCTAGGGGAGGGCATGGCTGAAGCTTTCTTT. This sequence encodes CASSLGEGMAEAFF.

In this sample, this clonotype turned up a few times. The chain has TRBV7-9 and TRBJ1-5; the D is unclear. V dropped 5 bases and J dropped 2 bases, with 19 bases sitting between them. The CDR3 has 17 amino acids. Germline-derived CDR1 and CDR2 are SEHNR and FQNEAQ (reference sequence). The CDR3 DNA reads TGTGCCAGCAGCGGGAACCTGGCTGGGGTGGGCAATCAGCCCCAGCATTTT. This sequence encodes CASSGNLAGVGNQPQHF.

This clonotype was found a few times. This chain's CDR3 is CASSLSGGTSYEQYF. In nucleotides, the CDR3 is TGTGCCAGCAGCTTAAGCGGGGGGACCTCCTACGAGCAGTACTTC. V usage is TRBV7-3 and J usage is TRBJ2-7, with TRBD2 identical over 8 bases. CDR3 size: 15 residues. Germline loops: CDR1 SGHTA, CDR2 FQGTGA. V was clipped by 1 base and J by 0 bases; unmatched bases: 2.

Ten or more counts support this clonotype. This chain links TRBV5-1 with TRBJ2-7; TRBD2 aligns across 10 bases. The CDR3 consists of 16 residues. Germline trimming cut 4 bases from V and 0 bases from J; bases unmatched to any gene: 7. Germline CDR1 is SGHRS and CDR2 is YFSETQ. The CDR3 bases are TGCGCCAGCAGCAGGATAGCGGGAGGCCTCTCCTACGAGCAGTACTTC. The encoded protein is CASSRIAGGLSYEQYF.

The J gene is TRBJ2-1, the V gene TRBV3-1; 12 positions agree with TRBD2. With 4 bases clipped from V and 5 bases from J, the junction kept 6 bases outside the gene matches. Per germline, CDR1 LGHDT and CDR2 YNNKEL (reference sequence). CDR3 size: 16 residues. DNA for the CDR3: TGTGCCAGCAGCCGTCCACTAGCGGGGGGTGACAATGAGCAGTTCTTC. It specifies CASSRPLAGGDNEQFF.

The chain uses TRBV27 and TRBJ2-7, with 7 bases aligning to TRBD1. CDR3 length equals 16 residues. J lost 0 bases, V lost 6 bases, and 11 bases had no gene match. The germline CDR1 and CDR2 sequences are MNHEY and SMNVEV (reference sequence). The DNA of the CDR3 is TGTGCCAGCAGACCACAGGGGACCTTGAGCTCCTACGAGCAGTACTTC. Its translation: CASRPQGTLSSYEQYF.

CDR3 sequence (DNA): TGCAGTGCCATCCCGGACAGTTATAGCAATCAGCCCCAGCATTTT. Amino acid sequence: CSAIPDSYSNQPQHF. This sequence joins TRBV20-1 and TRBJ1-5; a weak D match, TRBD1 (6 bases). The germline V and J ends were trimmed by 6 bases and 0 bases, with 15 bases remaining between them. The CDR3 totals 15 residues. Germline CDR1 is DFQATT and CDR2 is SNEGSKA (reference sequence).

This chain joins TRBV12-3 or TRBV12-4 and TRBJ2-2; D uncertain. The CDR3 length is 13 residues. Deletions cut 3 bases from V and 6 bases from J, with 8 bases between. The CDR3 here is CASSFYGSGELFF. CDR3 coding DNA: TGTGCCAGCAGTTTTTATGGGTCCGGGGAGCTGTTTTTT.

This clonotype was counted only a few times. This rearrangement joins TRBV2 to TRBJ1-2; 7 bases line up with TRBD1. The CDR3 has 14 residues. CDR1 and CDR2 (germline): SNHLY, FYNNEI. The junction had 7 bases not matched to a gene; V was cut back by 2 bases and J by 7 bases. In nucleotides, the CDR3 is TGTGCCAGCAGTGAAAATAGGGGGCTTGCTGGCTACACCTTC. Protein product: CASSENRGLAGYTF.

This clonotype has a count of ten or more. V is TRBV24-1 and J is TRBJ2-1; D tentatively reads TRBD1 or TRBD2 (5 bases each). CDR3 size: 14 residues. V was shortened by 7 bases and J by 1 base, with 10 bases between the two germline ends. Germline loops: CDR1 KGHDR, CDR2 SFDVKD. For the CDR3, the DNA is TGTGCCACCAGGGCCAGGGAGTCCTACAATGAGCAGTTCTTC. This encodes CATRARESYNEQFF.

The J gene is TRBJ2-2, the V gene TRBV3-1; the D gene is possibly TRBD1 (5 bases). Looked up from germline, CDR1 is LGHDT and CDR2 is YNNKEL (reference sequence). The CDR3 spans 16 residues. V gave up 4 bases and J gave up 1 base, with 13 bases separating them. The CDR3 is CASSLPGAVNTGELFF. CDR3 DNA: TGTGCCAGCAGCCTCCCTGGGGCGGTGAACACCGGGGAGCTGTTTTTT.